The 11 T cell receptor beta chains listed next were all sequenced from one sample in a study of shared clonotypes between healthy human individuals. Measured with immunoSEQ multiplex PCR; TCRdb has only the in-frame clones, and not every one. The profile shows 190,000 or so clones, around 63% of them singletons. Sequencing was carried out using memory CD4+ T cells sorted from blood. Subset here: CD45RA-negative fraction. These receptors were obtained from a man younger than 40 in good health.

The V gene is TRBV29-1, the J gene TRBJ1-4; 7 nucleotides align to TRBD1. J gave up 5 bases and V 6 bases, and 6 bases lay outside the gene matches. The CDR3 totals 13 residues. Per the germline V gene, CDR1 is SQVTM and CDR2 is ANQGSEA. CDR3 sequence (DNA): TGCAGCGTCTGGAGCAGGGGGAATGAAAAACTGTTTTTT. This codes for CSVWSRGNEKLFF.

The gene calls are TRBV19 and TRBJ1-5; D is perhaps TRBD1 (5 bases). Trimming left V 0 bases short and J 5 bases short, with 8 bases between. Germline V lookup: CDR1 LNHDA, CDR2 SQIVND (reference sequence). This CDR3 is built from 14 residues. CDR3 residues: CASSIEGGDQPQHF. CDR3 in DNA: TGTGCCAGTAGTATAGAAGGAGGGGATCAGCCCCAGCATTTT.

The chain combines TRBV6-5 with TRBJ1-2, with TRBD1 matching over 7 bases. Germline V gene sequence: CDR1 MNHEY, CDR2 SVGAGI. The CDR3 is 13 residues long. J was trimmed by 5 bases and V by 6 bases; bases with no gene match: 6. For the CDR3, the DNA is TGTGCCAGCAGGTCCGGGACAGCGTATGGCTACACCTTC. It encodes CASRSGTAYGYTF.

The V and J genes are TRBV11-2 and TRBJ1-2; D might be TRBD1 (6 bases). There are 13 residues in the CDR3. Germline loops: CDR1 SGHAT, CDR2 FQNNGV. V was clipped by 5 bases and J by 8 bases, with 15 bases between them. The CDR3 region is CASSRDRLGGYTF. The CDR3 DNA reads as TGTGCCAGCAGCCGTGACAGGCTGGGGGGCTACACCTTC.

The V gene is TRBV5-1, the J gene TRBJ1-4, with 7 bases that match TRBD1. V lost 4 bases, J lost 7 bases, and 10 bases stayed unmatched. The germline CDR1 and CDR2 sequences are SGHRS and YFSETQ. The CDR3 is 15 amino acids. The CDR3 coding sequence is TGCGCCAGCAGCCCCAGAGGGACAGTGGGTGAAAAACTGTTTTTT. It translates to CASSPRGTVGEKLFF.

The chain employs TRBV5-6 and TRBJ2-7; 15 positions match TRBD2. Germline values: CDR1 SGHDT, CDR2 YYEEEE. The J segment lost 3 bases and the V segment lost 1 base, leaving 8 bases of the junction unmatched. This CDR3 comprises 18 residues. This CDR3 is CASSLSGTSGRILYEQYF. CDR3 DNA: TGTGCCAGCAGCTTGTCCGGGACTAGCGGGAGGATACTCTACGAGCAGTACTTC.

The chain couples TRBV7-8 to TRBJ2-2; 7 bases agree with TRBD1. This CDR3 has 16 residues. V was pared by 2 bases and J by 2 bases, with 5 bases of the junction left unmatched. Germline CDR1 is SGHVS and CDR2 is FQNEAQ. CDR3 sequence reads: CASSLSYRGNTGELFF. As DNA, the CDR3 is TGTGCCAGCAGCTTATCTTACAGGGGCAACACCGGGGAGCTGTTTTTT.

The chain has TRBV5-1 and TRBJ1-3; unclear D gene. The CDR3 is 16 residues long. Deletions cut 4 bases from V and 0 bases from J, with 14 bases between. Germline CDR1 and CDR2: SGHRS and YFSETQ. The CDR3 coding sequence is TGCGCCAGCAGCCCCGGCCACATGAGCTCTGGAAACACCATATATTTT. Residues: CASSPGHMSSGNTIYF. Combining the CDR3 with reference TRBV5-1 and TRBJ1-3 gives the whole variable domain KAGVTQTPRYLIKTRGQQVTLSCSPISGHRSVSWYQQTPGQGLQFLFEYFSETQRNKGNFPGRFSGRQFSNSRSEMNVSTLELGDSALYLCASSPGHMSSGNTIYFGEGSWLTVV.

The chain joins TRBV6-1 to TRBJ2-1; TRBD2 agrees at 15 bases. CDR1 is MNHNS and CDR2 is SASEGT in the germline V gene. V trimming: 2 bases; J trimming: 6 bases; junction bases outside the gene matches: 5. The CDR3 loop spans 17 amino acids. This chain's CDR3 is CASSELRTSGRANEQFF. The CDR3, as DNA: TGTGCCAGCAGTGAATTACGGACTAGCGGGAGGGCCAATGAGCAGTTCTTC.

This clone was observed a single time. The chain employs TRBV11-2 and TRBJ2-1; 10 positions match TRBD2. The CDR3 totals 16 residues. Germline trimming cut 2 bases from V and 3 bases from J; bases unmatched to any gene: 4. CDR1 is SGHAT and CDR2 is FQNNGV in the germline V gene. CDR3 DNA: TGTGCCAGCAGCTTAATCGTAGCGGGAGGCTACAATGAGCAGTTCTTC. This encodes CASSLIVAGGYNEQFF.

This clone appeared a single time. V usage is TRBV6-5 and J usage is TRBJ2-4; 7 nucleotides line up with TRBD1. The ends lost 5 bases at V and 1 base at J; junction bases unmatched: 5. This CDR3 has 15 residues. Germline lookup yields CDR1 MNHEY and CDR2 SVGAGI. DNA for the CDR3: TGTGCCAGCAGTAGGAAACAGGGGGCCAAAAACATTCAGTACTTC. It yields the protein CASSRKQGAKNIQYF.